This T cell receptor (beta chain) emerged from a study of shared clonotypes between healthy human individuals. Study findings and constraints: When naive CD4 clonotypes were compared across a few donors, 4% to 6.5% were shared.

Remarks on this clone: Its antigen is not known.

Selected positively for CCR7 and CD45RO-negative, naive CD8 cells excluded terminally differentiated effector memory CD45RA+ cells. V lost 2 bases and J lost 0, with 10 bases in between. The CDR3 runs to 16 residues. The germline V gene encodes CDR1 SEHNR and CDR2 FQNEAQ (reference sequence). Source study methods: ImmunoSEQ junction-only sequences lacked quality scores, so their filtering differed. Produced via immunoSEQ multiplex PCR; TCRdb's table is partial and in-frame only. Clone size and the V and J calls come from that table; the DNA yielded D and trimming. Among about 2.1 million clones listed, around 93% were seen once.

The clonotype originates from a young man in good health. Some clones in this sample may be carry-over from other donors' samples. Input material: naive CD8+ T cells from PBMCs. The V and J genes are TRBV7-9 and TRBJ1-4, with D tentatively TRBD1 (5 bases). CDR3 amino acids: CASSLRRGATNEKLFF. CDR3 DNA: TGTGCCAGCAGCTTACGTCGGGGGGCAACTAATGAAAAACTGTTTTTT.